Presented here are 5 T cell receptor beta chains from one specimen sequenced in a study of T cell clones after liver transplantation. Libraries were prepared by immunoSEQ multiplex PCR; TCRdb keeps only in-frame clonotypes and omits some of them. The sample yields around 100,000 clones, roughly four fifths seen once. The source was CD4+ T cells from blood, collected before liver transplant. The receptors come from a human donor who received a liver transplant.

The chain recombines TRBV9 with TRBJ1-6; D perhaps matches TRBD1 (5 bases). Between the trimmed V and J ends, which lost 0 bases and 13 bases, there was a span of 17 bases. The CDR3 is made up of 15 amino acids. Germline V CDR1 and CDR2: SGDLS, YYNGEE. CDR3 residues: CASSVGGQGGSPLHF. CDR3 bases: TGTGCCAGCAGCGTAGGAGGGCAGGGAGGTTCCCCCCTCCACTTT.

The chain links TRBV5-1 to TRBJ2-1, with 8 positions matching TRBD1. V shed 4 bases, J shed 9 bases, and the junction held 12 bases outside the gene matches. Germline CDR1 reads SGHRS; CDR2 reads YFSETQ. CDR3 size: 15 residues. CDR3 nucleotides: TGCGCCAGCAGCCCCCGGGACAGGAGGATTGGTGAGCAGTTCTTC. It specifies CASSPRDRRIGEQFF.

V gene TRBV28 combines with J gene TRBJ1-3, with 7 nucleotides matching TRBD1. Trimming removed 8 bases from V and 0 bases from J; junction bases left unmatched: 7. This CDR3 has 15 residues. CDR1 and CDR2 (germline): MDHEN, SYDVKM. The CDR3 nucleotides are TGTGCCAGCGGGAAGAGGGGGCCCTCTGGAAACACCATATATTTT. Translation gives CASGKRGPSGNTIYF.

A few counts support this clone. The rearrangement joins TRBV6-5 to TRBJ2-7, with TRBD2 matching 10 bases. With V trimmed by 5 bases and J by 4 bases, 5 bases remained unmatched. The CDR3 loop spans 14 amino acids. Germline values: CDR1 MNHEY, CDR2 SVGAGI. CDR3 coding DNA: TGTGCCAGCAGTACCAGCGGGGGGGCATACGAGCAGTACTTC. Translated: CASSTSGGAYEQYF.

The chain recombines TRBV2 with TRBJ1-1, with D possibly matching TRBD1 (6 bases). Looked up from germline, CDR1 is SNHLY and CDR2 is FYNNEI. V lost 0 bases to trimming and J lost 6 bases, with 11 bases between them. The CDR3 has 14 amino acids. CDR3 protein: CASSEALGGAEAFF. The CDR3 DNA reads TGTGCCAGCAGTGAAGCGCTTGGGGGCGCTGAAGCTTTCTTT.